This TCR beta chain was captured in a study of T-cell reconstitution after alpha-beta-depleted transplantation in children. Study-level findings and limits: Surviving thymic progenitors and recipient T cells were the source of high TCRbeta diversity at day 60 in some patients. Several hundred rapidly expanded clones from non-depleted graft cells reportedly supplied alpha-beta T cells about two months post-transplant. From newly produced T cells came most of the T-cell counts and diversity one year after transplant.

Trimming removed 2 bases at V and 6 bases at J, with 8 bases between. This CDR3 is 12 amino acids long. Germline CDR1 SQVTM, CDR2 ANQGSEA. Worth noting for this clonotype: Its antigen is not identified.

Preparation of the TCRbeta library used unique molecular identifiers. Via MiXCR, TCRdb re-called the PCR reads, giving one row per CDR3 protein. The sample yields around 190,000 distinct CDR3 sequences, approximately 7% seen once. The starting material was PBMCs, obtained before TCRalphabeta/CD19-depleted stem cell transplant. The V and J genes are TRBV29-1 and TRBJ2-1; tentative D call: TRBD2 (5 bases). This clonotype was sampled from a boy between 2 and 10 years old with acute lymphoblastic leukemia, due to receive a stem cell transplant. The CDR3 bases are TGCAGCGTTGAACAGCGGCTCAATGAGCAGTTCTTC. As protein: CSVEQRLNEQFF.